The T cell receptor beta chain under discussion was sequenced for a study of identifying expanded T cells in peripheral blood. Some clones are missing from TCRdb's copy, which holds only in-frame ones; the method was immunoSEQ multiplex PCR. The sample lists some 93,000 clones; roughly 87% were seen once. In germline, CDR1 is MGHRA, CDR2 YSYEKL. J gave up 6 bases and V 2 bases, and 16 bases lay outside the gene matches. There are 17 residues in the CDR3. Collection occurred without any documented infections or immune events in donors. The clonotype was recovered from a person aged 18 to 70 in good health. The sample was blood. V and J are TRBV4-1 and TRBJ2-7, with 7 bases that match TRBD2. CDR3 region: CASSQLFGRESFGEQYF. CDR3 sequence (DNA): TGCGCCAGCAGCCAACTGTTCGGGCGGGAGTCATTCGGCGAGCAGTACTTC.